This T cell receptor beta chain was found in a study of T cells in localized non-small cell lung cancer. Germline loops: CDR1 SEHNR, CDR2 FQNEAQ (reference sequence). The CDR3 loop spans 15 amino acids. Trimming took 11 bases from V and 1 from J, leaving 15 bases between them. Study-wide findings and caveats: In uninvolved adjacent lung, T cell clonality reached its highest value, exceeding tumor. There was an association of higher blood T cell density with longer overall survival. Heterogeneity is still possible, as just one tumor region was sequenced. In adjacent lung appeared a median around 62 of the top 100 tumor clones.

Comment on this clone: The antigen remains undetermined.

Data came from immunoSEQ multiplex PCR; TCRdb stores just in-frame clones and leaves some out. The sample includes about 33,000 clones, 85% to 90% of them seen just once. This receptor was taken from a man aged 40-75 years with stage I lung adenocarcinoma. This sample comprised peripheral blood, obtained before any cancer treatment. The gene calls are TRBV7-9 and TRBJ2-6, with TRBD2 as a possible D gene (6 bases). The CDR3 here is CAGGTALSGANVLTF. The CDR3 DNA reads TGTGCCGGGGGGACGGCGTTATCTGGGGCCAACGTCCTGACTTTC.